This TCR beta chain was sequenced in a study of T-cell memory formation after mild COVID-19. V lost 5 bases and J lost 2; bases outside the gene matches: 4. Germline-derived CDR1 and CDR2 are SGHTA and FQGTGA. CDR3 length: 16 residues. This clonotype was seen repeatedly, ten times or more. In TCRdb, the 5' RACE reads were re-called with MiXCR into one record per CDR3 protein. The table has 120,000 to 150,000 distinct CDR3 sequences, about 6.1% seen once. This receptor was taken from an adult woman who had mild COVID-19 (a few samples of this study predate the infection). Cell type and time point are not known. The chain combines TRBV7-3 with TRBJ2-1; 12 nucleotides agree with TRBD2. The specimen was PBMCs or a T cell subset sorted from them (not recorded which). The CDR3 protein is CASSTTSGGTYNEQFF. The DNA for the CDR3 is TGTGCCAGCAGCACGACTAGCGGGGGAACCTACAATGAGCAGTTCTTC.